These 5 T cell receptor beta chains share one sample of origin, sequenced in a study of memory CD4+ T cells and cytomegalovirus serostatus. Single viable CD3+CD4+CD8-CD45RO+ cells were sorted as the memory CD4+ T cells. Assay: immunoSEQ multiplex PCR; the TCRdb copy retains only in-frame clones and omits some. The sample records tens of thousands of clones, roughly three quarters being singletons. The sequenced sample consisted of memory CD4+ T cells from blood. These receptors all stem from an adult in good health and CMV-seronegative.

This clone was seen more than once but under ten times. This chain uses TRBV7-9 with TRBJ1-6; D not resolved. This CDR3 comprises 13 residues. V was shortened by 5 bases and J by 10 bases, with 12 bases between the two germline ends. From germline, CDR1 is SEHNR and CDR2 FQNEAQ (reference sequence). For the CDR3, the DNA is TGTGCCAGCAGCGAAGGACTCCGGTCACCCCTCCACTTT. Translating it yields CASSEGLRSPLHF.

The CDR3 coding sequence is TGCGCCAGCAGCTTGCAGGGGGCGCAGGGCGAGCAGTACTTC. As protein: CASSLQGAQGEQYF. V usage is TRBV5-1 and J usage is TRBJ2-7; 8 bases fit TRBD1. Germline CDR1 is SGHRS and CDR2 is YFSETQ. Trimming at V came to 1 base and at J to 6 bases, leaving 6 bases not matched to a gene. This CDR3 contains 14 residues. The variable domain in full, completed from reference TRBV5-1 and TRBJ2-7, reads KAGVTQTPRYLIKTRGQQVTLSCSPISGHRSVSWYQQTPGQGLQFLFEYFSETQRNKGNFPGRFSGRQFSNSRSEMNVSTLELGDSALYLCASSLQGAQGEQYFGPGTRLTVT.

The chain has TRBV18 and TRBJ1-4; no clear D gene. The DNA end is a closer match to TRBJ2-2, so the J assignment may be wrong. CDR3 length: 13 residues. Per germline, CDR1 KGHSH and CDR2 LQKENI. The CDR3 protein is CASSFLSDGELFF. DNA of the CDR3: TGTGCCAGCTCATTCTTAAGTGACGGGGAGCTGTTTTTT.

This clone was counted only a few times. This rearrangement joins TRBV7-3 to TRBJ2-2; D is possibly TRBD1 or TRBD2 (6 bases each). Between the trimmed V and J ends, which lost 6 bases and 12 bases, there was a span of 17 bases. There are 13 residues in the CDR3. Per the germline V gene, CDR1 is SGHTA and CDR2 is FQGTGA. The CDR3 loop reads CASSFGGGQKLFF. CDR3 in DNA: TGTGCCAGCAGTTTTGGGGGAGGACAGAAGCTGTTTTTT.

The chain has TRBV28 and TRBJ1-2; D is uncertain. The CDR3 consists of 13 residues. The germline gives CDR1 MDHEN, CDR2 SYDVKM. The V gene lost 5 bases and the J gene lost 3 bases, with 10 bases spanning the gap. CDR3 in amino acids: CASSEGRDYGYTF. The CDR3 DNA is TGTGCCAGCAGTGAAGGACGGGACTATGGCTACACCTTC.